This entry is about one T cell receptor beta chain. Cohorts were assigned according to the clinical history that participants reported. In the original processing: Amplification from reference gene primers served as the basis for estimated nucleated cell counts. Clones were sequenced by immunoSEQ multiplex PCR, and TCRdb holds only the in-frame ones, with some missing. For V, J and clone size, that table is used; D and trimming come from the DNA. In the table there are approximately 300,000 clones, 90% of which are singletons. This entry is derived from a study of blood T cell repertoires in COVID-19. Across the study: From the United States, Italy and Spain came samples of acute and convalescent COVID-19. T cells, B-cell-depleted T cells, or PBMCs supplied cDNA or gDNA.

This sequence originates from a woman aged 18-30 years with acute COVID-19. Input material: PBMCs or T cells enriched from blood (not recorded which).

The CDR3 coding sequence is TGTGCCAGTAGTATGGGAGAGTCAACTAATGAAAAACTGTTTTTT. Translated: CASSMGESTNEKLFF. The V and J genes are TRBV19 and TRBJ1-4; no firm D call. Germline V gene data show CDR1 as LNHDA and CDR2 as SQIVND (reference sequence). This CDR3 is 15 amino acids long. Trimming stripped 3 bases from V and 0 bases from J, with 8 bases between.